This T cell receptor beta chain was retrieved from a study of T cells in Graves' hyperthyroidism and ophthalmopathy. The study's findings and limits: Expanded thyroid clonotypes (above 0.001) were mostly also found in blood.

The trim removed 4 bases at V and 6 bases at J, leaving 6 bases unmatched. Germline loops: CDR1 SEHNR, CDR2 FQNEAQ (reference sequence). The CDR3 is 15 residues long. This clonotype has ten or more counts. The antigen is unknown. Regions amplified from RNA transcripts were the TCR beta CDR3 regions. HTBI primers were employed in a first-round RT-PCR of the TCR CDR3. TCRdb re-called the multiplex PCR reads through MiXCR, storing one row per CDR3 protein. Found here are fewer than 650,000 distinct CDR3 sequences, 14% of them singletons; the top ten hold about 14%. The chain uses TRBV7-9 and TRBJ1-6; 7 nucleotides match TRBD1. The source of this sequence is a woman between 35 and 50 years old with Graves' hyperthyroidism. Sequences were obtained from blood. The CDR3 DNA sequence: TGTGCCAGCAGCTCACCACAGGGGCCTAATTCACCCCTCCACTTT. As protein: CASSSPQGPNSPLHF.